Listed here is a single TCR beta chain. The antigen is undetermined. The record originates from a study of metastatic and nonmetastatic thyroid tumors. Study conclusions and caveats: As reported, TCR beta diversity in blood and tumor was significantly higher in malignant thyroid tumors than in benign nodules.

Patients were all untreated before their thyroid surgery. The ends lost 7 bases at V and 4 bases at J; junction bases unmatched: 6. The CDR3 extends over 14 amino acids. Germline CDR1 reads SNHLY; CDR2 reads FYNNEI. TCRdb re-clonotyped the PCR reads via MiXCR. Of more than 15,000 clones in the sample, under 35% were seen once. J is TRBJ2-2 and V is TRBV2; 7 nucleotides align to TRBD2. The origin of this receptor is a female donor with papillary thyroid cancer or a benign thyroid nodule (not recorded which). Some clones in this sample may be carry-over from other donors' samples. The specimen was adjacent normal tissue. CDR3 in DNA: TGTGCCAGCAAGGAAAGACTAGCCACCGGGGAGCTGTTTTTT. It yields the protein CASKERLATGELFF.